This T cell receptor beta chain is drawn from a study of OX40 agonist ivuxolimab in advanced cancers. Germline-derived CDR1 and CDR2 are SGDLS and YYNGEE. CDR3 length equals 13 residues. Trimming stripped 0 bases from V and 5 bases from J, with 6 bases between. The method was immunoSEQ multiplex PCR; TCRdb's version includes in-frame clones alone and lacks a portion of them. This table holds 40,000 to 50,000 clones, approximately 83% found once. Whole-study findings and limits: CD8+ T cells averaged more expanded clones than CD4+. Several nonresponders also turned out to have low normalized T-cell clonal expansion. At doses 0.1 to 3.0 mg/kg, CD4+ and CD8+ clones expanded.

In the case of this clone: Its specificity is unknown.

Excluded were patients having autoimmune disease history or systemic immunosuppression. Source: CD4+ or CD8+ T cells sorted from blood, taken in a trial of the OX40 agonist ivuxolimab. This chain links TRBV9 with TRBJ2-1; D call uncertain. The receptor was derived from an adult with an advanced solid tumor such as melanoma, head and neck, liver or kidney cancer. The CDR3 bases are TGTGCCAGCAGCGTAGCAGGTCACAATGAGCAGTTCTTC. This encodes CASSVAGHNEQFF.